This TCR beta chain was identified during a study of blood T cell repertoires in COVID-19. The CDR3 is 14 residues long. V gave up 6 bases and J gave up 4 bases; unmatched junction bases: 8. Germline V lookup: CDR1 MNHEY, CDR2 SMNVEV (reference sequence). Authors' data handling: Quantification of nucleated cells was approximated via reference gene primer amplification. The protocol was immunoSEQ multiplex PCR, while the TCRdb copy is restricted to in-frame clones and leaves out a portion. Clonal size and the V and J genes are those of that table, whereas D and trimming came from the DNA. Of about 140,000 clones in the sample, about nine tenths are singletons; the top ten hold roughly 4%. The count of this clone is one. Residents of around 24 US areas, aged roughly 18 to 89 years, made up the participants. Participants' own reports of clinical history determined their cohort assignment.

The TCR originated in a man aged 50-60 years who had recovered from COVID-19. Material for sequencing was PBMCs or T cells enriched from blood (not recorded which). This chain links TRBV27 with TRBJ1-1; TRBD1 aligns across 7 bases. DNA for the CDR3: TGTGCCAGCAGCCTGACAGGGAAGGGCACTGAAGCTTTCTTT. Protein: CASSLTGKGTEAFF.